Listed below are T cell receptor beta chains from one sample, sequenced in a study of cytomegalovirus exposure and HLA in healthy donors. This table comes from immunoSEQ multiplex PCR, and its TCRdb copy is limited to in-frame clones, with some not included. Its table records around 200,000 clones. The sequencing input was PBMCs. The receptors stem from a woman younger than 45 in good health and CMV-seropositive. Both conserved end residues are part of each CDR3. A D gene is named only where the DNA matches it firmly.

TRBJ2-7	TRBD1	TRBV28	CASRRTGTGPYEQYF	TGTGCCAGCAGAAGAACCGGGACAGGACCCTACGAGCAGTACTTC
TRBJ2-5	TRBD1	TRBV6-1	CASSPDRTYQETQYF	TGTGCCAGCAGCCCGGACAGGACGTACCAAGAGACCCAGTACTTC
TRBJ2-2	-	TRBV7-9	CASSFGGSGELFF	TGTGCCAGCAGCTTTGGGGGGTCCGGGGAGCTGTTTTTT
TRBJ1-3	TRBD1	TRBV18	CASSPQGPGGQGGNTIYF	TGTGCCAGCTCCCCCCAAGGCCCAGGGGGGCAGGGTGGAAACACCATATATTTT
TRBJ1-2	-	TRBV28	CASKDYSGYTF	TGTGCCAGTAAAGACTACTCTGGCTACACCTTC
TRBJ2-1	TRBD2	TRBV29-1	CSDGTSGRGEQFF	TGCAGCGATGGGACTAGCGGGAGAGGGGAGCAGTTCTTC
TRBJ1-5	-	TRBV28	CASARGNQPQHF	TGTGCCAGCGCAAGGGGTAATCAGCCCCAGCATTTT
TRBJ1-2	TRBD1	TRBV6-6	CASSKGQGDGYTF	TGTGCCAGCAGTAAAGGACAGGGGGATGGCTACACCTTC
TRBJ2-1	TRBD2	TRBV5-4	CASWGGGAYNEQFF	TGTGCCAGCTGGGGGGGAGGGGCTTACAATGAGCAGTTCTTC
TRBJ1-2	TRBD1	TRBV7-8	CASSLRDRAHGYTF	TGTGCCAGCAGCTTACGGGACAGGGCGCATGGCTACACCTTC